Described below is a single T cell receptor beta chain sequence and its context. The Seattle patients, enrolled during active infection, were followed longitudinally. The sample is drawn from a study of blood T cell repertoires in COVID-19. Study overall: Whether acute or convalescent, the COVID-19 samples came from the United States, Italy and Spain. T cells, B-cell-depleted T cells, or PBMCs provided the cDNA or gDNA that served as material.

Germline V CDR1 and CDR2: LGHDT, YNNKEL (reference sequence). The CDR3 is 15 amino acids. V trimming: 0 bases; J trimming: 1 base; junction bases outside the gene matches: 3. Per the original data handling: Amplifying reference gene primers gave estimates of nucleated cell counts. Assay: immunoSEQ multiplex PCR; the TCRdb copy retains only in-frame clones and omits some. That table supplies the V and J calls and clone size; D and trimming were determined from the DNA. The top ten clones hold more than 9% of a sample with over 200,000 clones, more than 75% of them seen once. The chain carries TRBV3-1 (or the pseudogene TRBV3-2) and TRBJ2-7; 7 nucleotides agree with TRBD1. The sequenced sample was peripheral blood. The origin of this receptor is a man aged 50 or older with COVID-19, enrolled during active disease. The CDR3 sequence is CASSQDSRGSYEQYF. CDR3 nucleotides: TGTGCCAGCAGCCAAGACAGCAGGGGGTCCTACGAGCAGTACTTC.